Given below is one TCR beta chain in context. As originally analysed: Nucleated cell counts were estimated from reference gene primer amplification. Assay used: immunoSEQ multiplex PCR; TCRdb lists only in-frame clones, some missing. That table furnishes V, J and clone size, whereas the DNA furnished D and trimming. There are over 200,000 clones in the sample; 70% to 90% occur only once, and approximately 12% lies in the top ten. Looked up from germline, CDR1 is SGHAT and CDR2 is FQNNGV. This CDR3 is built from 16 residues. With 1 base clipped from V and 2 bases from J, the junction kept 0 bases outside the gene matches. The data originate from a study of blood T cell repertoires in COVID-19. Overall study: The analysed material was cDNA or gDNA that came from T cells, B-cell-depleted T cells, or PBMCs.

The chain employs TRBV11-2 and TRBJ2-1; 12 nucleotides align to TRBD2. The source material was peripheral blood. This receptor was obtained from a woman aged 18-29 years who had recovered from COVID-19. The chain's CDR3 is CASSLGLAGAYNEQFF. The DNA of the CDR3 is TGTGCCAGCAGCTTAGGACTAGCGGGAGCCTACAATGAGCAGTTCTTC.